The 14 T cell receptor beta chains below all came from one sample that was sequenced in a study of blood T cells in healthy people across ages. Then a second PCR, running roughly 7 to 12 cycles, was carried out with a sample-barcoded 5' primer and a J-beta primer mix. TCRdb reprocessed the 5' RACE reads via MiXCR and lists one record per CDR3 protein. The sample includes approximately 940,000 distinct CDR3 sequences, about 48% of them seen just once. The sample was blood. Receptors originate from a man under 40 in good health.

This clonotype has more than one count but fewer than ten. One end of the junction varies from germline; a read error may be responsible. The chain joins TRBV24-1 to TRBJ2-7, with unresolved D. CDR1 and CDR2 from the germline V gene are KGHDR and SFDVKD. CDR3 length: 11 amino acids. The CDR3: CATSGLYEQYF. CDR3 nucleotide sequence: TGTGCCACGAGTGGGCTCTACGAGCAGTACTTC.

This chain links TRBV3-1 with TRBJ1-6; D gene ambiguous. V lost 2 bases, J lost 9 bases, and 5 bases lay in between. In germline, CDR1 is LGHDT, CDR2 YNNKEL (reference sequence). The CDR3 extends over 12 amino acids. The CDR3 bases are TGTGCCAGCAGCCAAAACGTTTCACCCCTCCACTTT. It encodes CASSQNVSPLHF. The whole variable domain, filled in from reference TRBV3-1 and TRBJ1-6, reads DTAVSQTPKYLVTQMGNDKSIKCEQNLGHDTMYWYKQDSKKFLKIMFSYNNKELIINETVPNRFSPKSPDKAHLNLHINSLELGDSAVYFCASSQNVSPLHFGNGTRLTVT.

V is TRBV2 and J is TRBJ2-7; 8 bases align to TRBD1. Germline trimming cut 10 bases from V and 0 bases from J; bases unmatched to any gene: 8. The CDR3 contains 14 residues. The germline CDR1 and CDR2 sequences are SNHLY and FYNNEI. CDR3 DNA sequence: TGTGCCACCAGACAGGGGACGATCTCCTACGAGCAGTACTTC. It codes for CATRQGTISYEQYF.

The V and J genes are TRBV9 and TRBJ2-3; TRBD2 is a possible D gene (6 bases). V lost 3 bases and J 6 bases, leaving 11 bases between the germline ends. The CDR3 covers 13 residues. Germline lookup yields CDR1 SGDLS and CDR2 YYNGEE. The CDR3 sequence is CASSGGGEDTQYF. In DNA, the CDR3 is TGTGCCAGCAGCGGAGGAGGGGAGGATACGCAGTATTTT.

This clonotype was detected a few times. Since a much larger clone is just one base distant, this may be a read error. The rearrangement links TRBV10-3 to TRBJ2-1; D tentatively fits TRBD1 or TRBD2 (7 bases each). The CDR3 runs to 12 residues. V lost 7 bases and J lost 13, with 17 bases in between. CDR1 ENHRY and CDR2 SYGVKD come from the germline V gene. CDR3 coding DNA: TGTGCCATCACCTCAGGGGGGGCAGATCAGTTCTTC. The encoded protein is CAITSGGADQFF.

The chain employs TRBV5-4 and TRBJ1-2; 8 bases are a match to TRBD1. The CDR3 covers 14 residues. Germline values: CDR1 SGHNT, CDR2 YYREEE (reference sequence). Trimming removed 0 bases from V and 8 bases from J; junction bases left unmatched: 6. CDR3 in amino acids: CASSLDRGSRGYTF. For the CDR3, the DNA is TGTGCCAGCAGCTTGGACAGGGGGTCGCGGGGCTACACCTTC.

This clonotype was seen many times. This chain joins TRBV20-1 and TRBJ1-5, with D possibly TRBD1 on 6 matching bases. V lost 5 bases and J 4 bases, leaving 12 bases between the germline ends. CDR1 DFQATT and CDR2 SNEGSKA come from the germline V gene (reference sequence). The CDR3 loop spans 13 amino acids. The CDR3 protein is CSAVDSPNQPQHF. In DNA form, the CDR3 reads TGCAGTGCTGTGGACAGCCCTAATCAGCCCCAGCATTTT.

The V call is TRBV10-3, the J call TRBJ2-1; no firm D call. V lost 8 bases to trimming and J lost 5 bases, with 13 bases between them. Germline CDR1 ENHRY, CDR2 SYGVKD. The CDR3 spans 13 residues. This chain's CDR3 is CAIRRTDDNEQFF. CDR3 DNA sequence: TGTGCCATCCGGCGAACGGATGACAATGAGCAGTTCTTC.

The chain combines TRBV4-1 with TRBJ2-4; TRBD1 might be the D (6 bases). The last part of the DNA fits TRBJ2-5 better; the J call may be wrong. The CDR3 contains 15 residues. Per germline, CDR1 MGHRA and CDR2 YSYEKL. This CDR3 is CASSQDVRGSGTQYF. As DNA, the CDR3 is TGCGCCAGCAGCCAAGATGTCAGGGGCAGTGGGACCCAGTACTTC.

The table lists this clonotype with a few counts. The CDR3 is CASSQERNNEQFF. Here the CDR3 DNA reads TGTGCCAGCAGCCAAGAACGCAACAATGAGCAGTTCTTC. The chain employs TRBV4-2 and TRBJ2-1; D not certain. Germline loops: CDR1 LGHNA, CDR2 YNFKEQ. Trimming cost V 0 bases and J 5 bases, with 5 bases left between them. The CDR3 has 13 amino acids.

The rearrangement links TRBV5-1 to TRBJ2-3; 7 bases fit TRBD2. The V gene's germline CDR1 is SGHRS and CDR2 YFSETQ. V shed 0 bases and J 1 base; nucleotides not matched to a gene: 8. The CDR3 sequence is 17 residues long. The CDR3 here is CASSLDAGVGGTDTQYF. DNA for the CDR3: TGCGCCAGCAGCTTGGATGCGGGGGTAGGCGGCACAGATACGCAGTATTTT.

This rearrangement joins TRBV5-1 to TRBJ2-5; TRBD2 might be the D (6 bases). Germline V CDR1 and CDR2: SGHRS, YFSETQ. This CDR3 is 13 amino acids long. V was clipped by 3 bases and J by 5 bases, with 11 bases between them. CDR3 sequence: CASSWEAAETQYF. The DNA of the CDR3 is TGCGCCAGCAGCTGGGAGGCTGCGGAGACCCAGTACTTC.

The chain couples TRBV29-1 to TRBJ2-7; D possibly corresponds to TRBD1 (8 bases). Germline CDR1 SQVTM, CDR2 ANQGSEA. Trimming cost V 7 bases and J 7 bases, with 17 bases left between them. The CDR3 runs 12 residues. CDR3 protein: CSADGQGGEQYF. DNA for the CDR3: TGCAGCGCTGACGGACAGGGAGGGGAGCAGTACTTC.

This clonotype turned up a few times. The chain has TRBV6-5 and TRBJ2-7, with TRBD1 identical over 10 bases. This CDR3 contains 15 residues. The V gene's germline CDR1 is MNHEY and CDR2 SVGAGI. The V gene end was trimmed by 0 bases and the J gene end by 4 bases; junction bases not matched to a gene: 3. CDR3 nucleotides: TGTGCCAGCAGTTACTCGGGGACAGGGGTTTACGAGCAGTACTTC. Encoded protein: CASSYSGTGVYEQYF.